This T cell receptor (beta chain) was obtained from a study of CD8 T cells in Susac syndrome. The patients serving as multiple sclerosis controls were treatment-naive. They had stable or active relapsing-remitting disease and fulfilled revised McDonald criteria. RNA amounts of 0.5 to 1 ug underwent reverse transcription with random hexamers. The method of amplification for TCR beta CDR3 was immunoSEQ multiplex PCR, covering 54 Vbeta and 13 Jbeta. A single record per CDR3 protein comes from TCRdb applying MiXCR to the immunoSEQ multiplex PCR reads. Found here are roughly 400,000 distinct CDR3 sequences, 85% to 90% of them singletons; the top ten hold under 0.15%. CDR1 MNHEY and CDR2 SMNVEV come from the germline V gene (reference sequence). The CDR3 covers 14 residues. Trimming removed 3 bases from V and 3 bases from J; junction bases left unmatched: 3.

The sequencing sample was made of CD8+ T cells from PBMCs. This chain joins TRBV27 and TRBJ2-5; 8 bases align to TRBD1. The TCR comes from a human donor with multiple sclerosis. The CDR3 bases are TGTGCCAGCAGTTTCGGGACAGGAGAAGAGACCCAGTACTTC. This encodes CASSFGTGEETQYF.